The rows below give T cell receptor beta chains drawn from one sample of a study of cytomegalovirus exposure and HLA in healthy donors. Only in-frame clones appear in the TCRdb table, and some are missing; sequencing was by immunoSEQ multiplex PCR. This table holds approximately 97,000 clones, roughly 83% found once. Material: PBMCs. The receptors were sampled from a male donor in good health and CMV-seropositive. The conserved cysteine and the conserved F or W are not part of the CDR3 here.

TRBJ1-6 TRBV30 AWRPPYGASEASPLH
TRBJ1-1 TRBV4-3 ASSQGGGLIQAF
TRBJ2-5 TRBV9 ASSGLAGGEETQY
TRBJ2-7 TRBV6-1 ASSVAGRSYEQY
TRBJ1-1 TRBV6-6 ASTPGANTEAF
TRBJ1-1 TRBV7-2 ASSLEAAVATEAF
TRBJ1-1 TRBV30 AWRGTGGTAEAF
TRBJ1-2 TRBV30 AAQGGGYGYT
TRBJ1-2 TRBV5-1 ASSLETGKSYGYT
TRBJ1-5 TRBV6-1 ASSVERYSNQPQH
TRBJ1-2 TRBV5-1 ASSGWDRGFYGYT
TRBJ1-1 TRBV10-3 ATGGVNTEAF
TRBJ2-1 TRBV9 ASSVGGGGNYNEQF
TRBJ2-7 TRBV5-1 ASSVDSPYEQY
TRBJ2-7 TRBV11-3 ASSSTGTGIHEQY
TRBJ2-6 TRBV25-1 ASSEYGTGHSGANVLT
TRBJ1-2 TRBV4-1 ASSQISSLTTGGGYT
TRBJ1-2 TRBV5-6 ASNWGPSGYT
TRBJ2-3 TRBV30 AWSVQRRTAANTDTQY
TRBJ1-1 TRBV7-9 ASSQTGNTEAF
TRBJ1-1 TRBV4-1 ASSQENRVSVNTEAF
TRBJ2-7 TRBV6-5 ASSYSRGPSSYEQY
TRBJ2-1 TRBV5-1 ASSPGGSGGAYNEQF
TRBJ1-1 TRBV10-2 ASTGQENTEAF
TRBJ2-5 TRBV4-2 ASSPSGQSETQY
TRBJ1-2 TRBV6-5 ASSLVGGYGYT
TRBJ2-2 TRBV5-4 ASSSTGGEGELF
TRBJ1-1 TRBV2 ASRRNTEAF
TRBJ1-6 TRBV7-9 ASTPGLNSPLH
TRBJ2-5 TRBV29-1 SVEAAGQKGETQY
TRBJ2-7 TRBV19 ASSMTGGYEQY
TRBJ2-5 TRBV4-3 ASSQDSQGRETQY
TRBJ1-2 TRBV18 ASSSGQEGVDYT
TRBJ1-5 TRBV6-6 ASSPRRGNQPQH
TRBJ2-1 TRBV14 ASSQLGTNNEQF
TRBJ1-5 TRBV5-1 ASSITGGADQPQH
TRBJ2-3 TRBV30 AWRGSGGTDTQY
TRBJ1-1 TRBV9 ASSVDRQAGHTEAF
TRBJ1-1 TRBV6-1 ASSGGRMNTEAF
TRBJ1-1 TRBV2 ASSEREGGEAF
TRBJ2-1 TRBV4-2 ASSQVRGGEEGEQF
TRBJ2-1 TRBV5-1 ASSLSGTNEQF
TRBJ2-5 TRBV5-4 ASSPRGGARETQY
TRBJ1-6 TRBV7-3 ASSLSSGSPLH
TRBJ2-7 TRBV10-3 AISRGLAGTYEQY
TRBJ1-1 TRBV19 ASSQGTPVNTEAF